Presented here are 9 T cell receptor beta chains from one specimen sequenced in a study of prognosis after radiotherapy for stage I lung cancer. Using two-round multiplex PCR, the authors amplified TCR beta CDR3 from genomic DNA. First-round PCR amplification was performed with primers specific to each TRBV and TRBJ gene. TCRdb redid the calling of the multiplex PCR reads with MiXCR, one entry per CDR3 protein. The sample contains some 14,000 distinct CDR3 sequences, roughly 50% of which appear only once. The source material was PBMCs, sampled before or after stereotactic body radiation therapy (not recorded which). These receptors were taken from a donor over 45 with non-small cell lung cancer.

Turning to this clonotype: Germline is not matched at one junction end, which may reflect a read error. The rearrangement uses TRBV7-3 and TRBJ1-1; D gene unclear. The CDR3 extends over 16 amino acids. Germline CDR1 SGHTA, CDR2 FQGTGA. This chain's CDR3 is CASSILRCSMNTEDSF. The DNA of the CDR3 is TGTGCCAGCAGCATACTCAGGTGTTCGATGAACACTGAAGATTCCTTT.

V gene TRBV7-9 combines with J gene TRBJ2-7; 12 bases line up with TRBD2. The germline gives CDR1 SEHNR, CDR2 FQNEAQ (reference sequence). After removal of 7 bases from V and 3 bases from J, the junction contained 13 bases not matched to a gene. This CDR3 is built from 17 residues. The CDR3 protein is CASIPGGPGLAGYEQYF. As DNA, the CDR3 is TGTGCCAGCATCCCCGGGGGGCCGGGACTAGCGGGCTACGAGCAGTACTTC.

This chain links TRBV6-2 or TRBV6-3 with TRBJ1-2, with TRBD1 identical over 8 bases. The trim removed 0 bases at V and 6 bases at J, leaving 12 bases unmatched. From germline, CDR1 is MNHEY and CDR2 SVGEGT. The CDR3 contains 17 residues. The CDR3 sequence is CASSYSCSGQVADGYTF. CDR3 DNA: TGTGCCAGCAGTTACTCATGTTCGGGACAGGTGGCCGATGGCTACACCTTC.

The chain has TRBV2 and TRBJ1-2, with D possibly being TRBD1 (5 bases). CDR1 and CDR2 from the germline V gene are SNHLY and FYNNEI. V lost 1 base and J lost 4, with 16 bases in between. This CDR3 region has 16 residues. The CDR3 loop reads CASSEGGSGDRYGYTF. CDR3 DNA sequence: TGTGCCAGCAGTGAAGGTGGGAGCGGGGACCGCTATGGCTACACCTTC.

There are a few counts of this clonotype. This likely reflects a read error, since a far larger clone is one base away. The chain is built from TRBV6-2 or TRBV6-3 and TRBJ2-5, with 7 bases lining up with TRBD2. CDR1 and CDR2 (germline): MNHEY, SVGEGT. This CDR3 is built from 13 residues. The trim removed 5 bases at V and 7 bases at J, leaving 7 bases unmatched. CDR3 DNA: TGTGCCAGCAGTGGTCTAGCGGTGACGACCCAGTACTTC. It yields the protein CASSGLAVTTQYF.

The chain uses TRBV5-1 and TRBJ2-1; 10 nucleotides agree with TRBD2. CDR1 is SGHRS and CDR2 is YFSETQ in the germline V gene. After removal of 4 bases from V and 7 bases from J, the junction contained 11 bases not matched to a gene. The CDR3 has 16 residues. This CDR3 is CASSSHRTSGLNEQFF. CDR3 DNA: TGCGCCAGCAGCAGCCACCGGACTAGCGGCTTGAATGAGCAGTTCTTC.

Many counts were recorded for this clonotype. This chain joins TRBV5-1 and TRBJ2-1; D remains unclear. Trimming took 4 bases from V and 6 from J, leaving 14 bases between them. The length of the CDR3 is 14 residues. Germline assignment: CDR1 SGHRS and CDR2 YFSETQ. The DNA for the CDR3 is TGCGCCAGCAGCCGAACGGCTAGTGGCAATGAGCAGTTCTTC. Translating gives CASSRTASGNEQFF.

By share, this clonotype counts as medium-sized (0.01 to 0.1%). This sequence joins TRBV19 and TRBJ2-1; no clear D gene. CDR1 is LNHDA and CDR2 is SQIVND in the germline V gene (reference sequence). This CDR3 has 15 amino acids. V was pared by 3 bases and J by 8 bases, with 17 bases between. The CDR3 here is CASSIGLELGYEQFF. The DNA of the CDR3 is TGTGCCAGTAGTATTGGCCTCGAACTTGGATATGAGCAGTTCTTC.

This clonotype is medium-sized (0.01 to 0.1%) in the sample. The V gene is TRBV6-1, the J gene TRBJ1-1, with TRBD1 as a possible D gene (6 bases). The V and J ends lost 5 bases and 7 bases respectively, with 23 bases between them. This CDR3 has 16 amino acids. CDR1 is MNHNS, CDR2 SASEGT, per germline. In DNA, the CDR3 is TGTGCCAGCAGTTACAGTGGCAGGGGAGCCGCCCTTGAAGCTTTCTTT. It is translated as CASSYSGRGAALEAFF.